The rows below give T cell receptor beta chains drawn from one sample of a study of human T cells and chemical hapten exposure. In TCRdb, the RACE reads were re-called with MiXCR into one record per CDR3 protein. The table includes some 64,000 distinct CDR3 sequences, 9.5% to 11% detected once. Sequencing was performed on whole blood, taken in connection with sensitization to the hapten diphenylcyclopropenone (DPC). The receptors come from a woman younger than 45 with alopecia areata. Some clones in this sample may be carry-over from other donors' samples. Each CDR3 is given with its conserved first and last residue.

J: TRBJ1-1
V: TRBV5-1
CDR3: CASKEGDYNTEAFF

J: TRBJ2-1
V: TRBV30
CDR3: CAWTQDNEQFF

J: TRBJ2-1
V: TRBV27
CDR3: CASSPHTAGVGYNEQFF

J: TRBJ1-1
V: TRBV29-1
CDR3: CSVVLQRLNTEAFF

J: TRBJ2-7
V: TRBV12-3/TRBV12-4
CDR3: CASSPSTGTTVYEQYF

J: TRBJ1-1
V: TRBV28
CDR3: CASSFQDRGHNTEAFF

J: TRBJ1-4
V: TRBV14
CDR3: CASSQQGGNEKLFF

J: TRBJ2-1
V: TRBV29-1
CDR3: CSVDVGRVNEQFF

J: TRBJ1-3
V: TRBV5-1
CDR3: CASSVTTGGGNTIYF

J: TRBJ1-6
V: TRBV11-3
CDR3: CASSLGGVNSPLHF

J: TRBJ2-2
V: TRBV10-2
CDR3: CASSQRRGPDTGELFF

J: TRBJ1-1
V: TRBV6-4
CDR3: CASSPELGVTEAFF

J: TRBJ2-1
V: TRBV28
CDR3: CASSAQGAWVRNEQFF

J: TRBJ2-7
V: TRBV29-1
CDR3: CSVVVGGRGYEQYF

J: TRBJ1-1
V: TRBV7-3
CDR3: CASSLTASPYTTEAFF

J: TRBJ1-1
V: TRBV12-3/TRBV12-4
CDR3: CASSLLANTEAFF

J: TRBJ1-5
V: TRBV6-2/TRBV6-3
CDR3: CASSSRDRWTYSNQPQHF

J: TRBJ1-5
V: TRBV4-1
CDR3: CASSQWTNSNQPQHF

J: TRBJ1-5
V: TRBV7-2
CDR3: CASSLKDQPQHF

J: TRBJ2-7
V: TRBV29-1
CDR3: CSVVRGGEQYF

J: TRBJ2-3
V: TRBV29-1
CDR3: CSVEKGNTDTQYF

J: TRBJ1-1
V: TRBV3-1
CDR3: CASSQAGAPLMNTEAFF

J: TRBJ2-3
V: TRBV7-3
CDR3: CASSLQGLSSTDTQYF

J: TRBJ1-1
V: TRBV6-5
CDR3: CASSYSGDREGEAFF

J: TRBJ2-1
V: TRBV4-1
CDR3: CASSPGGLYNEQFF

J: TRBJ1-3
V: TRBV7-9
CDR3: CASKRDGNTIYF

J: TRBJ1-3
V: TRBV6-5
CDR3: CASSPTGAREGNTIYF

J: TRBJ2-7
V: TRBV20-1
CDR3: CSASTGLAGLYEQYF

J: TRBJ2-7
V: TRBV20-1
CDR3: CSARGDREPYEQYF

J: TRBJ1-1
V: TRBV29-1
CDR3: CSVELSLTTEAFF

J: TRBJ1-4
V: TRBV5-5
CDR3: CASSLNWGSTNEKLFF

J: TRBJ2-5
V: TRBV20-1
CDR3: CSARDPGPGTRLSQETQYF

J: TRBJ1-5
V: TRBV6-2/TRBV6-3
CDR3: CASSTWTLGYQPQHF

J: TRBJ1-5
V: TRBV15
CDR3: CATSIRSNQPQHF

J: TRBJ2-7
V: TRBV3-1
CDR3: CASSQVSGEQYF

J: TRBJ2-1
V: TRBV7-9
CDR3: CASSVGSGNEQFF

J: TRBJ1-2
V: TRBV6-1
CDR3: CASSEEWSPLFGYTF

J: TRBJ2-1
V: TRBV6-5
CDR3: CASSYSHSGRNEQFF

J: TRBJ1-1
V: TRBV7-2
CDR3: CASSLGGDGHTEAFF

J: TRBJ2-1
V: TRBV5-1
CDR3: CASSLVVADEQFF

J: TRBJ2-5
V: TRBV19
CDR3: CASSTNSPGQGARETQYF

J: TRBJ2-7
V: TRBV6-1
CDR3: CASKMDRSYSYEQYF

J: TRBJ2-7
V: TRBV28
CDR3: CASSLPGQIYEQYF

J: TRBJ1-1
V: TRBV12-3/TRBV12-4
CDR3: CASSSWAGQTEAFF

J: TRBJ2-1
V: TRBV13
CDR3: CASSLSRGTPGGDEQFF

J: TRBJ2-2
V: TRBV28
CDR3: CASRRSGSGSTGELFF

J: TRBJ2-3
V: TRBV5-1
CDR3: CASSLERSGGVQYF

J: TRBJ2-2
V: TRBV5-4
CDR3: CAIQGTSANTGELFF

J: TRBJ1-5
V: TRBV25-1
CDR3: CASSAGGRNQPQHF

J: TRBJ2-5
V: TRBV7-2
CDR3: CASSLFSETQYF

J: TRBJ2-7
V: TRBV7-2
CDR3: CASSLGLAYEQYF